This T cell receptor (beta chain) was identified in a study of metastatic and nonmetastatic thyroid tumors. Study-wide background: Where malignant and benign thyroid patients were concerned, repertoires were compared across blood and tumor or nodule tissue. Study observations and caveats: In blood and tumor, TCR beta diversity was reportedly significantly higher in malignant thyroid tumors than in benign nodules.

Through MiXCR, TCRdb re-clonotyped the PCR reads. The repertoire holds some 20,000 clones, with about 35% as singletons. This clone has just a few counts. The antigen is not known. Germline CDR1 reads MRHNA; CDR2 reads SNTAGT. V was pared by 0 bases and J by 5 bases, with 14 bases between. The CDR3 is 16 amino acids. Each patient went into thyroid surgery without having received any treatment. This chain joins TRBV6-4 and TRBJ2-1; maybe TRBD2 (5 bases). This TCR came from a female donor with papillary thyroid cancer or a benign thyroid nodule (not recorded which). Some clones in this sample may be carry-over from other donors' samples. Sequenced material: tumor tissue. CDR3 sequence: CASSDSGRGGHNEQFF. DNA for the CDR3: TGTGCCAGCAGTGACTCAGGTCGGGGTGGCCACAATGAGCAGTTCTTC.